One T cell receptor beta chain is described in this entry. Unmatched junction bases numbered 7, after V lost 5 bases and J lost 6 bases. CDR3 length: 15 residues. Germline V CDR1 and CDR2: SGHNT, YENEEA. This entry comes from a study of HIV-infected patients and healthy controls. TCRdb re-analysed the 5' RACE reads in MiXCR, keeping a single row per CDR3 protein. Of about 67,000 distinct CDR3 sequences listed, approximately 15% were seen once; the top ten hold around 5.9%. The chain recombines TRBV11-3 with TRBJ2-1; 10 bases are a match to TRBD1. The sequencing sample was made of CD4+ T cells from blood. The source of this sequence is a human donor in good health. CDR3 bases: TGTGCCAGCAGCCTACGGACAGGGGGACGCAATGAGCAGTTCTTC. Translation: CASSLRTGGRNEQFF.